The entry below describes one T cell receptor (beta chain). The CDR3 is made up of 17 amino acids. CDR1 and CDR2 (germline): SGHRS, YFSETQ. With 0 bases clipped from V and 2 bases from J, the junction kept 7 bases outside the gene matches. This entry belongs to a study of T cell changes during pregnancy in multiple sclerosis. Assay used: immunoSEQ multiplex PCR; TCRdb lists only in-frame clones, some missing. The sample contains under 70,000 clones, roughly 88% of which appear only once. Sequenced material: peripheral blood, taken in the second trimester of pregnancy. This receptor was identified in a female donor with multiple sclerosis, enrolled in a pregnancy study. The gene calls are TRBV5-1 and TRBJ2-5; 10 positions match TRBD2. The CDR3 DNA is TGCGCCAGCAGCTTGGAGGGGACTAGCGTGCCACAAGAGACCCAGTACTTC. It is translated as CASSLEGTSVPQETQYF. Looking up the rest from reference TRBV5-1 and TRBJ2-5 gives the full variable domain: KAGVTQTPRYLIKTRGQQVTLSCSPISGHRSVSWYQQTPGQGLQFLFEYFSETQRNKGNFPGRFSGRQFSNSRSEMNVSTLELGDSALYLCASSLEGTSVPQETQYFGPGTRLLVL.